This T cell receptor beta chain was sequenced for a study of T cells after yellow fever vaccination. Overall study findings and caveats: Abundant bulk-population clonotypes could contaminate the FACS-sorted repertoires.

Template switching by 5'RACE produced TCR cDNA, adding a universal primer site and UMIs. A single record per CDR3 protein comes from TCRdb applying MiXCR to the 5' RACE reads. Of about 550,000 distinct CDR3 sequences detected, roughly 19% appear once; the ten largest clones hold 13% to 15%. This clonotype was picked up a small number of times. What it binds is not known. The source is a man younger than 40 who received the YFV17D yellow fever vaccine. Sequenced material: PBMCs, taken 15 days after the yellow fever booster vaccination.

CDR3 sequence: CASSPGGTTPYNEQFF. DNA for the CDR3: TGCGCCAGCAGCCCGGGCGGGACTACCCCGTACAATGAGCAGTTCTTC. This chain uses TRBV5-1 with TRBJ2-1; 7 nucleotides match TRBD2. The V gene end was trimmed by 4 bases and the J gene end by 4 bases; junction bases not matched to a gene: 11. The CDR3 loop spans 16 amino acids. Germline lookup yields CDR1 SGHRS and CDR2 YFSETQ.